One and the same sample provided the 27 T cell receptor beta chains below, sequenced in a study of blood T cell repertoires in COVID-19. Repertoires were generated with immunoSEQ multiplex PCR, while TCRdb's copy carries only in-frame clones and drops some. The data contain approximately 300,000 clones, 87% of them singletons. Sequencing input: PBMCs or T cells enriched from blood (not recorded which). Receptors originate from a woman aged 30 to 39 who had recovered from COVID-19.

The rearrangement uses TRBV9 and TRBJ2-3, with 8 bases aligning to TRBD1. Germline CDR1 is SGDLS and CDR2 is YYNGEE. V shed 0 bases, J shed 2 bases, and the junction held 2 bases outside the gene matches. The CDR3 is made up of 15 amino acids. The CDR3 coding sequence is TGTGCCAGCAGCGTAGGGGACAGGACCACAGATACGCAGTATTTT. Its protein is CASSVGDRTTDTQYF.

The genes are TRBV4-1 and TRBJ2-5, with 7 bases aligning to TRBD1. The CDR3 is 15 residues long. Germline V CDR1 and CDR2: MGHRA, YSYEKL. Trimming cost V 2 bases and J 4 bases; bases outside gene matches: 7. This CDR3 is CASSQPTGTTETQYF. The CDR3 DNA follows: TGCGCCAGCAGCCAACCGACAGGGACAACAGAGACCCAGTACTTC.

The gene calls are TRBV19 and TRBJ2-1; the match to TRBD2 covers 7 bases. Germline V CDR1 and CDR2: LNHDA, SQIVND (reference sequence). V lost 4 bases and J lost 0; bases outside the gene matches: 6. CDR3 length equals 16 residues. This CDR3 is CASSTTSDSSYNEQFF. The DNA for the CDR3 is TGTGCCAGTAGTACAACTAGCGACAGCTCCTACAATGAGCAGTTCTTC.

In DNA, the CDR3 is TGTGCCTGGAGTGTACAACAGGTGAATCAGCCCCAGCATTTT. Protein: CAWSVQQVNQPQHF. This sequence joins TRBV30 and TRBJ1-5; TRBD1 is a possible D gene (5 bases). The CDR3 is 14 amino acids. Trimming pared 0 bases from V and 4 bases from J, leaving 10 bases between. Germline-derived CDR1 and CDR2 are GTSNPN and SVGIG (reference sequence).

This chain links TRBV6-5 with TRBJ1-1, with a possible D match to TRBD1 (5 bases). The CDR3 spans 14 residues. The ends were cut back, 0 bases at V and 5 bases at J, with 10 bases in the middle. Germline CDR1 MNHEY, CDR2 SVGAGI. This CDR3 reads CASSYSAGRTEAFF. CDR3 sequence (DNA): TGTGCCAGCAGTTACTCGGCAGGGCGGACTGAAGCTTTCTTT.

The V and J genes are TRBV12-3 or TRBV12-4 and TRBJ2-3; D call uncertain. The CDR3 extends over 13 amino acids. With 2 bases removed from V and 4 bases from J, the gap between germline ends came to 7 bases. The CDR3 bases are TGTGCCAGCAGTTTAAGTGGAGCAGATACGCAGTATTTT. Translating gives CASSLSGADTQYF.

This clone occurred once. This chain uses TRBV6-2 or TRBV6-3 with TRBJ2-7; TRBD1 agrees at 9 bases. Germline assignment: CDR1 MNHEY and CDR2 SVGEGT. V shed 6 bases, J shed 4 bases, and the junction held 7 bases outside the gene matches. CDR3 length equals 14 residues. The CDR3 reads CASSRGTGYYEQYF. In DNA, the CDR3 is TGTGCCAGCAGCCGAGGGACAGGGTATTACGAGCAGTACTTC.

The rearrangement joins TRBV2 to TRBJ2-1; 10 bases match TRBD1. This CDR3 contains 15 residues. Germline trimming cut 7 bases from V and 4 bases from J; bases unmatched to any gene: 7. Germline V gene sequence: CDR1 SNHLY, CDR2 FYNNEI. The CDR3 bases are TGTGCCAGCACCACGACAGGGGGCACTTACAATGAGCAGTTCTTC. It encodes CASTTTGGTYNEQFF. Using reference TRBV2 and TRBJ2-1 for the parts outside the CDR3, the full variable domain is EPEVTQTPSHQVTQMGQEVILRCVPISNHLYFYWYRQILGQKVEFLVSFYNNEISEKSEIFDDQFSVERPDGSNFTLKIRSTKLEDSAMYFCASTTTGGTYNEQFFGPGTRLTVL.

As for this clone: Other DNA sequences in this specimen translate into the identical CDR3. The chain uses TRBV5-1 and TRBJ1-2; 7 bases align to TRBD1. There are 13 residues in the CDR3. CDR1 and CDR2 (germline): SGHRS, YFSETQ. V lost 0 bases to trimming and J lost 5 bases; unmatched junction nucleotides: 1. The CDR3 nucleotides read TGCGCCAGCAGCTTGGACAGGGGATATGGCTACACCTTC. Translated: CASSLDRGYGYTF.

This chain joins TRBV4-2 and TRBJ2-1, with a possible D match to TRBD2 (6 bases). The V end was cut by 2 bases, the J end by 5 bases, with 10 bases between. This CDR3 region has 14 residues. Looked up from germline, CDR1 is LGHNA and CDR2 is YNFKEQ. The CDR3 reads CASSQMGLDNEQFF. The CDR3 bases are TGTGCCAGCAGCCAAATGGGACTTGACAATGAGCAGTTCTTC.

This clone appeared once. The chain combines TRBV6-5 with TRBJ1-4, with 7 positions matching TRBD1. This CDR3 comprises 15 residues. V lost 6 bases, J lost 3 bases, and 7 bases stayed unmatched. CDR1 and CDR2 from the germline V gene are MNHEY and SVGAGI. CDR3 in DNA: TGTGCCAGCAGACTAAGGGGGCCAGCTAATGAAAAACTGTTTTTT. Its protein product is CASRLRGPANEKLFF.

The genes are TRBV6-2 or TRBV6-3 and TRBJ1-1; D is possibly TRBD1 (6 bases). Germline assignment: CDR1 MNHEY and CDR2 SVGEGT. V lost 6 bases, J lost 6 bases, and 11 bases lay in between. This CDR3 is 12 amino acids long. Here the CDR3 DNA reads TGTGCCAGCAGCCCTACAGGGCCTGAAGCTTTCTTT. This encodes CASSPTGPEAFF.

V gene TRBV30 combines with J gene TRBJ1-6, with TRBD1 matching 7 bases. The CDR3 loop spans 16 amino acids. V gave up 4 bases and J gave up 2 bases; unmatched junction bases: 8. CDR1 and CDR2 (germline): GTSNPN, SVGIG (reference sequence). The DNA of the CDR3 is TGTGCCTGGACCAACAGGGGCCGACCCTATAATTCACCCCTCCACTTT. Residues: CAWTNRGRPYNSPLHF. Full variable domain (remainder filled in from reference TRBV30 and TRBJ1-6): SQTIHQWPATLVQPVGSPLSLECTVEGTSNPNLYWYRQAAGRGLQLLFYSVGIGQISSEVPQNLSASRPQDRQFILSSKKLLLSDSGFYLCAWTNRGRPYNSPLHFGNGTRLTVT.

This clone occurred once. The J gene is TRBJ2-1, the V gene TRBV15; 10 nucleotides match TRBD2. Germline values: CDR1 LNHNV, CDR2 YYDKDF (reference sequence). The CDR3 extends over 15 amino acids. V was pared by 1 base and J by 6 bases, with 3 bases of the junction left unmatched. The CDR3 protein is CATSRVRTSGNEQFF. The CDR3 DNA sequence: TGTGCCACCAGCAGAGTAAGGACTAGCGGCAATGAGCAGTTCTTC.

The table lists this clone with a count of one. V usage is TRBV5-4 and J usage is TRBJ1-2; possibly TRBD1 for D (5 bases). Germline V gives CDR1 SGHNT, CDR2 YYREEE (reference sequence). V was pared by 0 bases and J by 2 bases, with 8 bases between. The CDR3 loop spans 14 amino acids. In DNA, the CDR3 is TGTGCCAGCAGCTTGGCCCGGGGGAACTATGGCTACACCTTC. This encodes CASSLARGNYGYTF.

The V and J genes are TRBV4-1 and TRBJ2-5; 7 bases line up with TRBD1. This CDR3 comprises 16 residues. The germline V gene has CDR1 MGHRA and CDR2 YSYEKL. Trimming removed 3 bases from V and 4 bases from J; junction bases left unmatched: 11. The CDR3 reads CASSQGLTGVGETQYF. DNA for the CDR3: TGCGCCAGCAGCCAGGGTCTAACAGGGGTCGGAGAGACCCAGTACTTC.

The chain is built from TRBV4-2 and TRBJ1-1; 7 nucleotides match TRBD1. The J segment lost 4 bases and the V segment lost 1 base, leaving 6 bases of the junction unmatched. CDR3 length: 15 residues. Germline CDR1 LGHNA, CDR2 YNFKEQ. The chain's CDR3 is CASSQGGQALTEAFF. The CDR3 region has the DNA TGTGCCAGCAGCCAAGGAGGACAGGCACTCACTGAAGCTTTCTTT.

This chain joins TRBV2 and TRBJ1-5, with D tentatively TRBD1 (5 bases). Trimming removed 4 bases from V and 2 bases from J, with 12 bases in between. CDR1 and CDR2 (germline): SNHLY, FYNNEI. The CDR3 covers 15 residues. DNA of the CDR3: TGTGCCAGCAGTGGCGGCAGGGAGGGCAATCAGCCCCAGCATTTT. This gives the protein CASSGGREGNQPQHF.

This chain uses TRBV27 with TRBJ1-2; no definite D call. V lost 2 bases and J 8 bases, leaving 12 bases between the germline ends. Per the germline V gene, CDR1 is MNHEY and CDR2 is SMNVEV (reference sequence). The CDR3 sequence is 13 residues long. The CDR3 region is CASSLTPSGGYTF. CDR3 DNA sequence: TGTGCCAGCAGTTTAACCCCATCCGGGGGCTACACCTTC.

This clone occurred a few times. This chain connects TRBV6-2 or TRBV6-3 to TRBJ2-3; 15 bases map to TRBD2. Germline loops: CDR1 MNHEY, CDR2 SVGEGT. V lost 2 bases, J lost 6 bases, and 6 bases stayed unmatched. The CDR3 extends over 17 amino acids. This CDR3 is CASSYTPGTSGGDTQYF. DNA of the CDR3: TGTGCCAGCAGTTACACCCCCGGGACTAGCGGGGGGGATACGCAGTATTTT.

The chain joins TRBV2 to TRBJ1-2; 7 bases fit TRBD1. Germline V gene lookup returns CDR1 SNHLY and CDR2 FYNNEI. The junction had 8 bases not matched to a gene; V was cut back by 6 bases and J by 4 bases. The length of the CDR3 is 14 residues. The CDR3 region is CASRGLRTGYGYTF. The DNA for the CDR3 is TGTGCCAGCAGGGGTCTAAGGACAGGCTATGGCTACACCTTC. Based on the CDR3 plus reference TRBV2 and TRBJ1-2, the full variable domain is EPEVTQTPSHQVTQMGQEVILRCVPISNHLYFYWYRQILGQKVEFLVSFYNNEISEKSEIFDDQFSVERPDGSNFTLKIRSTKLEDSAMYFCASRGLRTGYGYTFGSGTRLTVV.

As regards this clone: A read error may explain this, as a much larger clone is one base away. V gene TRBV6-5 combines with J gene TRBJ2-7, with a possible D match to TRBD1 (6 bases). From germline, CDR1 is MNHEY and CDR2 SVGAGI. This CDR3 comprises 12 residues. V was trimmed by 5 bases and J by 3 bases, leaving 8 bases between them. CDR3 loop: CASSTGFYEQYF. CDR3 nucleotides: TGTGCCAGCAGTACAGGGTTCTACGAGCAGTACTTC.

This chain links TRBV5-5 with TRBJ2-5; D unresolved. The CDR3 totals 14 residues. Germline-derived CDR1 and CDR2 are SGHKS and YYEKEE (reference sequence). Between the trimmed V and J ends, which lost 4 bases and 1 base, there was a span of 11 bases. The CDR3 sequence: CASSLVRLQETQYF. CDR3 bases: TGTGCCAGCAGCCTGGTGAGGCTCCAAGAGACCCAGTACTTC.

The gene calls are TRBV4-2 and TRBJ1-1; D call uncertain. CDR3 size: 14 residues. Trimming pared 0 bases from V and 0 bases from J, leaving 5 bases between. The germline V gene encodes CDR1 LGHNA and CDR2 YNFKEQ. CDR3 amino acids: CASSQDAVNTEAFF. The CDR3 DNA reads TGTGCCAGCAGCCAAGATGCAGTGAACACTGAAGCTTTCTTT.

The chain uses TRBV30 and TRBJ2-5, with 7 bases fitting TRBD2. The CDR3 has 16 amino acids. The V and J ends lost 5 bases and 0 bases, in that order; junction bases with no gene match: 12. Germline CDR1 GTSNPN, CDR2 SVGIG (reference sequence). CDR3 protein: CAWASGLGTDQETQYF. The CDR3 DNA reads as TGTGCCTGGGCGTCCGGACTAGGGACGGACCAAGAGACCCAGTACTTC.

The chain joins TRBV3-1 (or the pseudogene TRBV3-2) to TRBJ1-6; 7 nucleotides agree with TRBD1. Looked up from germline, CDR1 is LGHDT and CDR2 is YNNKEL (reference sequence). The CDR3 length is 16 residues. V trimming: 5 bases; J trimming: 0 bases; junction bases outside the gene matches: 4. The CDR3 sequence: CASSSRGSSYNSPLHF. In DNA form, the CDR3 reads TGTGCCAGCAGCAGCAGGGGGAGCTCCTATAATTCACCCCTCCACTTT.

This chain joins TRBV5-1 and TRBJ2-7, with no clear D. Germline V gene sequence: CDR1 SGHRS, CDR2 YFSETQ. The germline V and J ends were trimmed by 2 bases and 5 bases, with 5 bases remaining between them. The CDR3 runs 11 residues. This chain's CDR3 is CASSFGHEQYF. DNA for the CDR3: TGCGCCAGCAGCTTTGGCCACGAGCAGTACTTC. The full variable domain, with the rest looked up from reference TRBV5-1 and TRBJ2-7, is KAGVTQTPRYLIKTRGQQVTLSCSPISGHRSVSWYQQTPGQGLQFLFEYFSETQRNKGNFPGRFSGRQFSNSRSEMNVSTLELGDSALYLCASSFGHEQYFGPGTRLTVT.